The source of this TCR beta chain is a study of cytomegalovirus exposure and HLA in healthy donors. The PCR was carried out with 60 Vbeta primers and 13 Jbeta primers. Only in-frame clones appear in the TCRdb table, and some are missing; sequencing was by immunoSEQ multiplex PCR. The table includes approximately 180,000 clones, more than 9.5% detected once. Sequencing was done on a sample of PBMCs. This sequence originates from a man aged 50 to 59 in good health and CMV-seropositive.

The CDR3 nucleotides read TGTGCCAGTAGTACCGGTCGCGAGACCCAGTACTTC. Translating gives CASSTGRETQYF. The chain uses TRBV19 and TRBJ2-5; D is ambiguous. Trimming removed 4 bases at V and 5 bases at J, with 8 bases between. Per the germline V gene, CDR1 is LNHDA and CDR2 is SQIVND (reference sequence). The CDR3 is 12 amino acids.